This TCR beta chain was recovered during a study of blood T cell repertoires in COVID-19. The table came from immunoSEQ multiplex PCR; TCRdb's copy has only in-frame clones and leaves some out. The sample lists more than 250,000 clones, about 91% occurring once. The CDR3 extends over 13 amino acids. V gave up 4 bases and J gave up 5 bases, with 11 bases separating them. The germline V gene encodes CDR1 SNHLY and CDR2 FYNNEI. This chain uses TRBV2 with TRBJ1-2, with D possibly TRBD1 on 5 matching bases. Sequenced material: peripheral blood. The source is a woman aged 25 to 39 with COVID-19, enrolled during active disease. The CDR3 DNA sequence: TGTGCCAGCAGTGTGGACATTCGGTATGGCTACACCTTC. As protein: CASSVDIRYGYTF. The entire variable domain, with the rest obtained from reference TRBV2 and TRBJ1-2, is as follows: EPEVTQTPSHQVTQMGQEVILRCVPISNHLYFYWYRQILGQKVEFLVSFYNNEISEKSEIFDDQFSVERPDGSNFTLKIRSTKLEDSAMYFCASSVDIRYGYTFGSGTRLTVV.